This record looks at one TCR beta chain sequence and its context. Trimming left V 4 bases short and J 0 bases short, with 17 bases between. Germline lookup yields CDR1 SGHRS and CDR2 YFSETQ. This CDR3 spans 17 amino acids. This sample is drawn from a study of T-cell memory formation after mild COVID-19. MiXCR was run by TCRdb on the 5' RACE reads, yielding one entry per CDR3 protein. The top ten clones hold roughly 22% of a sample with under 450,000 distinct CDR3 sequences, roughly an eighth of them seen once. The chain carries TRBV5-1 and TRBJ2-1, with a weak D call TRBD1 (5 bases). The sequence was obtained from a man younger than 35 who had mild COVID-19 (a few samples of this study predate the infection). Cell type and time point are not known. The sample comprised PBMCs or a T cell subset sorted from them (not recorded which). CDR3 nucleotide sequence: TGCGCCAGCAGCGTCGCCGGACAATCGCGCTCCTACAATGAGCAGTTCTTC. It yields the protein CASSVAGQSRSYNEQFF.